The 11 T cell receptor beta chains below come from one sample, sequenced in a study of blood T cell repertoires in COVID-19. This table comes from immunoSEQ multiplex PCR, and its TCRdb copy is limited to in-frame clones, with some not included. The table records roughly 98,000 clones, 82% of them present only once. The material sequenced was peripheral blood. The origin of the receptors is a man aged 65 to 85 with active or convalescent COVID-19.

The chain carries TRBV7-9 and TRBJ2-2, with D maybe TRBD1 (5 bases). Germline CDR1 is SEHNR and CDR2 is FQNEAQ (reference sequence). V was trimmed by 2 bases and J by 1 base, leaving 14 bases between them. This CDR3 spans 17 amino acids. The CDR3 coding sequence is TGTGCCAGCAGCTTACCCGCAGGGAAGCTGAACACCGGGGAGCTGTTTTTT. Translating gives CASSLPAGKLNTGELFF.

This chain connects TRBV5-4 to TRBJ2-2; the match to TRBD1 covers 7 bases. Germline V CDR1 and CDR2: SGHNT, YYREEE (reference sequence). This CDR3 is 14 amino acids long. J lost 0 bases, V lost 7 bases, and 3 bases had no gene match. CDR3: CASGQDANTGELFF. The CDR3 DNA reads TGTGCCAGCGGACAGGACGCGAACACCGGGGAGCTGTTTTTT.

The chain couples TRBV28 to TRBJ2-2; D possibly corresponds to TRBD2 (6 bases). CDR1 is MDHEN and CDR2 is SYDVKM in the germline V gene. This CDR3 comprises 13 residues. CDR3 sequence reads: CVSGTPNTGELFF. DNA for the CDR3: TGTGTCTCCGGGACTCCGAACACCGGGGAGCTGTTTTTT.

CDR3 nucleotides: TGTGCCAGCAGCTCCTCGCCGGGGGTCTACGAGCAGTACTTC. This codes for CASSSSPGVYEQYF. The chain joins TRBV11-3 to TRBJ2-7, with TRBD2 as a possible D gene (6 bases). Germline values: CDR1 SGHNT, CDR2 YENEEA. V lost 4 bases and J lost 3, with 13 bases in between. This CDR3 contains 14 residues.

The CDR3 is CASSYVSGVSSPLHF. The CDR3 coding sequence is TGTGCCAGCAGTTACGTTTCAGGGGTTAGTTCACCCCTCCACTTT. J is TRBJ1-6 and V is TRBV6-2 or TRBV6-3, with D possibly TRBD1 on 6 matching bases. The germline V gene encodes CDR1 MNHEY and CDR2 SVGEGT. V lost 2 bases to trimming and J lost 9 bases, with 14 bases between them. This CDR3 spans 15 amino acids.

The chain carries TRBV6-5 and TRBJ2-5; 10 bases align to TRBD1. Germline CDR1 is MNHEY and CDR2 is SVGAGI. This CDR3 region has 15 residues. V shed 5 bases, J shed 3 bases, and the junction held 6 bases outside the gene matches. CDR3 sequence: CASSLDRGREETQYF. The DNA of the CDR3 is TGTGCCAGCAGTCTAGACAGGGGGCGGGAAGAGACCCAGTACTTC.

The V gene is TRBV10-3, the J gene TRBJ2-7; D is unresolved. The V and J ends lost 0 bases and 2 bases respectively, with 23 bases between them. Germline V gene data show CDR1 as ENHRY and CDR2 as SYGVKD. The CDR3 has 19 residues. The CDR3: CAISESLGPLVWVTYEQYF. DNA for the CDR3: TGTGCCATCAGTGAGTCCTTGGGCCCCCTGGTGTGGGTAACCTACGAGCAGTACTTC.

V gene TRBV18 combines with J gene TRBJ1-1, with a weak D call TRBD1 (6 bases). The V and J ends lost 4 bases and 0 bases respectively, with 15 bases between them. Looked up from germline, CDR1 is KGHSH and CDR2 is LQKENI. The CDR3 has 16 amino acids. The CDR3 coding sequence is TGTGCCAGCTCACTGGACAGCCCCCTCATGAACACTGAAGCTTTCTTT. Translating it yields CASSLDSPLMNTEAFF.

The rearrangement uses TRBV7-3 and TRBJ2-3, with 7 bases aligning to TRBD2. The V segment lost 1 base and the J segment 3 bases; nucleotides outside the gene matches: 10. Germline V gives CDR1 SGHTA, CDR2 FQGTGA. CDR3 length equals 17 residues. The CDR3 spells CASSLMGDGRRTDTQYF. CDR3 bases: TGTGCCAGCAGCTTAATGGGGGACGGGAGGCGGACAGATACGCAGTATTTT.

The rearrangement links TRBV7-2 to TRBJ2-5; unclear D gene. CDR3 length equals 13 residues. The V end was cut by 0 bases, the J end by 3 bases, with 5 bases between. CDR1 and CDR2 from the germline V gene are SGHTA and FQGNSA. The CDR3 region is CASSLAPKETQYF. The CDR3 region has the DNA TGTGCCAGCAGCTTAGCCCCCAAAGAGACCCAGTACTTC.

This chain connects TRBV6-2 or TRBV6-3 to TRBJ2-7, with a possible D match to TRBD1 (5 bases). This CDR3 has 12 amino acids. V was shortened by 2 bases and J by 9 bases, with 11 bases between the two germline ends. CDR1 MNHEY and CDR2 SVGEGT come from the germline V gene. The CDR3 sequence is CASSYIGAGQYF. The CDR3 DNA reads TGTGCCAGCAGTTACATAGGGGCCGGGCAGTACTTC.